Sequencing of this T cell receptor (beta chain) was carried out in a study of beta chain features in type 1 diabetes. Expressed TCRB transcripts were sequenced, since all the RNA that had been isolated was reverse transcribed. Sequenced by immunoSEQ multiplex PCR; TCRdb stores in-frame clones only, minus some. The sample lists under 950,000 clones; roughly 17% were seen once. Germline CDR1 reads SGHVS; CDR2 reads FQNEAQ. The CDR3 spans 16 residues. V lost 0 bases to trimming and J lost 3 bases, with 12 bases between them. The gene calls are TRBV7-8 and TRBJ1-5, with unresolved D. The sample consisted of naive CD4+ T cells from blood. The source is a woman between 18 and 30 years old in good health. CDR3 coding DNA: TGTGCCAGCAGCTTAGCTTTAACCGGTTCCAATCAGCCCCAGCATTTT. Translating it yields CASSLALTGSNQPQHF.